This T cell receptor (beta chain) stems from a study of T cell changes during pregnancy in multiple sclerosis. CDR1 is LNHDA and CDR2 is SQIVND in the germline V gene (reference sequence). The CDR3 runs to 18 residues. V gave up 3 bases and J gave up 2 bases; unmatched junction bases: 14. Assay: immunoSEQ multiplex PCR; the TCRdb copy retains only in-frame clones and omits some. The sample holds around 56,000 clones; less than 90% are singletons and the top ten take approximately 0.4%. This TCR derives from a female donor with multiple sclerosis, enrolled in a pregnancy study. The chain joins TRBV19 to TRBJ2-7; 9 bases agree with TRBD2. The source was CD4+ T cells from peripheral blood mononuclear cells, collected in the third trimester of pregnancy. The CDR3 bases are TGTGCCAGTAGTATCCCGCCATGGGTAGCGGGAGCCCCCTACGAGCAGTACTTC. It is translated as CASSIPPWVAGAPYEQYF.